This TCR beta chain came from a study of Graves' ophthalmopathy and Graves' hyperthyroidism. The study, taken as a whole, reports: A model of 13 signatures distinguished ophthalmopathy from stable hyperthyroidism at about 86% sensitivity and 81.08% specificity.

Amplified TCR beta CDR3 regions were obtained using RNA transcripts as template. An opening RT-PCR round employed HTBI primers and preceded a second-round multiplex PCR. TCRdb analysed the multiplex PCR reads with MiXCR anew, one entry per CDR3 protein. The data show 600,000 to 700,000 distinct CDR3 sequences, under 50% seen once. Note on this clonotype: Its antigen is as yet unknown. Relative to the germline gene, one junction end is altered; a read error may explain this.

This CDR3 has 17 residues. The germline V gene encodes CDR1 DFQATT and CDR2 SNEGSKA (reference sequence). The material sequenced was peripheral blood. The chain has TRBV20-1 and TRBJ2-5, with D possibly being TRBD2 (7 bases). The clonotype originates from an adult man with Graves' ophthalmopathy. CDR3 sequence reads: CSARDLLRGGWRETRYF. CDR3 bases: TGCAGTGCTAGAGATCTTCTAAGGGGGGGGTGGCGGGAGACCCGGTACTTC.